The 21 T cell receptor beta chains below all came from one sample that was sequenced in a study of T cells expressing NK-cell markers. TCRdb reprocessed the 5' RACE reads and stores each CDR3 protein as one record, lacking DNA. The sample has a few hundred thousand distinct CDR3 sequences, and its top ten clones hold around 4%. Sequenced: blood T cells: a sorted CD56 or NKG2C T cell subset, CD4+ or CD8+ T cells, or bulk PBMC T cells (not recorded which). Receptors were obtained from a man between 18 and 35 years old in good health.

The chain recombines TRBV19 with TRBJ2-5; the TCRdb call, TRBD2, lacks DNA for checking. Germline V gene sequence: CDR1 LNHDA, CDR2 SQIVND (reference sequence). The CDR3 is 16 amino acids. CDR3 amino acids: CASSVRTSGGQGTQYF. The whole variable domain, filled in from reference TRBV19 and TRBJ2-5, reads DGGITQSPKYLFRKEGQNVTLSCEQNLNHDAMYWYRQDPGQGLRLIYYSQIVNDFQKGDIAEGYSVSREKKESFPLTVTSAQKNPTAFYLCASSVRTSGGQGTQYFGPGTRLLVL.

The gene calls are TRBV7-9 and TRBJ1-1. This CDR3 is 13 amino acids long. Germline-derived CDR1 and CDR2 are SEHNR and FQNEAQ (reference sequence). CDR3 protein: CASSFGGAFEAFF.

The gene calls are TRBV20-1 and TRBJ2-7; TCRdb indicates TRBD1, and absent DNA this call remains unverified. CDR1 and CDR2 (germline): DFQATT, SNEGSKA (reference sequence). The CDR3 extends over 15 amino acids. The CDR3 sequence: CSARPRDRGLYEQYF.

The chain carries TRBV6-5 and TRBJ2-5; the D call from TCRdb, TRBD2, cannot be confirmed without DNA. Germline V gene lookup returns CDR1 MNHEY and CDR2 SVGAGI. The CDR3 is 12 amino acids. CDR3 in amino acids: CVAGPPGMTQYF.

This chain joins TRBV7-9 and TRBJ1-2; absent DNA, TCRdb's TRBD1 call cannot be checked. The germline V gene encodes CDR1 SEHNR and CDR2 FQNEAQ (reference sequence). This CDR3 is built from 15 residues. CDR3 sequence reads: CASSLFDRADYGYTF.

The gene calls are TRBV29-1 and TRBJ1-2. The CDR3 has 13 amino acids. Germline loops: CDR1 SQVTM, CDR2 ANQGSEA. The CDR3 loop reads CSVEGPLNYGYTF. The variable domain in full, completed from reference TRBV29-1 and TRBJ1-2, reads SAVISQKPSRDICQRGTSLTIQCQVDSQVTMMFWYRQQPGQSLTLIATANQGSEATYESGFVIDKFPISRPNLTFSTLTVSNMSPEDSSIYLCSVEGPLNYGYTFGSGTRLTVV.

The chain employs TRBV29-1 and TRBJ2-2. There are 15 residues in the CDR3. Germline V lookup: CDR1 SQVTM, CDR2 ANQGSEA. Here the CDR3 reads CSVKDGRYDTGELFF.

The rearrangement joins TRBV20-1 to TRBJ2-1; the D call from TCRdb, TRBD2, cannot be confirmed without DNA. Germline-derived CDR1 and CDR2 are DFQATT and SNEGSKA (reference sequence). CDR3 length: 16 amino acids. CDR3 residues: CSARDFTSGKYNEQFF.

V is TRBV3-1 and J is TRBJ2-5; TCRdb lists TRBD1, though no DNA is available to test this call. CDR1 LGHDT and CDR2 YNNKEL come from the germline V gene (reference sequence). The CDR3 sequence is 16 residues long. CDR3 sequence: CASSQDQGRTGETQYF.

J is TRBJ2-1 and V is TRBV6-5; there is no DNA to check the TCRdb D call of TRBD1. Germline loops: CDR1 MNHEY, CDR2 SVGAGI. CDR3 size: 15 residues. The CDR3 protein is CASSYSPQGENEQFF.

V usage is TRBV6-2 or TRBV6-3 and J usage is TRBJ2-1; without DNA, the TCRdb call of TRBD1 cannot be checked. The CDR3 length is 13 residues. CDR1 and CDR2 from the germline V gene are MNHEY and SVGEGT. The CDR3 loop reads CASSYSGGTEQFF.

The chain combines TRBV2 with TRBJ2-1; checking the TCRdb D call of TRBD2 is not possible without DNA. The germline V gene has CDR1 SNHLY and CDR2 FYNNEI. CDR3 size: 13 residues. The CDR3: CASSVFWREGRFF.

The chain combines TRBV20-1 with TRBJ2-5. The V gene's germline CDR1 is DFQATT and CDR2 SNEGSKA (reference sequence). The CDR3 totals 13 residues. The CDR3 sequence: CSASAVVGETQYF.

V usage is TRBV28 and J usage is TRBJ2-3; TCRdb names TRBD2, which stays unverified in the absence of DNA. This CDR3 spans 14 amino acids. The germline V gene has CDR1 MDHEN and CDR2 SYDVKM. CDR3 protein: CASIEGGLTDTQYF.

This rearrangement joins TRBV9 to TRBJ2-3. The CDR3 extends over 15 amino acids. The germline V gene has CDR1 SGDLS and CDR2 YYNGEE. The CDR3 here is CASSGSLGRTDTQYF. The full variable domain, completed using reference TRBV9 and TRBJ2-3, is DSGVTQTPKHLITATGQRVTLRCSPRSGDLSVYWYQQSLDQGLQFLIQYYNGEERAKGNILERFSAQQFPDLHSELNLSSLELGDSALYFCASSGSLGRTDTQYFGPGTRLTVL.

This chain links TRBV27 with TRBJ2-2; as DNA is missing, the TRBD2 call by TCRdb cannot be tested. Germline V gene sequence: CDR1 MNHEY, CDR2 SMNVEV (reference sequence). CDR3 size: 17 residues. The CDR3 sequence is CASSAKPGTKIPGELFF.

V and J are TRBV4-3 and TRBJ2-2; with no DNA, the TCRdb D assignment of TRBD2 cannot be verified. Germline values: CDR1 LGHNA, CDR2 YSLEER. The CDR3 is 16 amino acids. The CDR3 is CASSQDFGEGIGELFF.

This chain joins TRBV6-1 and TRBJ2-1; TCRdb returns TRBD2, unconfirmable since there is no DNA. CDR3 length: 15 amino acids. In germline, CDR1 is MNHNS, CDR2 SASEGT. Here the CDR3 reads CASSEGLAGVYEQFF.

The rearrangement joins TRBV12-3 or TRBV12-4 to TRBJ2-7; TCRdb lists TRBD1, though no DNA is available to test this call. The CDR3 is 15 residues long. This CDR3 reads CASRPHRTGEAEQYF.

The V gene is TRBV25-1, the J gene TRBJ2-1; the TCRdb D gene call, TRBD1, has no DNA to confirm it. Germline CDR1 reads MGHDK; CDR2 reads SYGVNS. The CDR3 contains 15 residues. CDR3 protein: CASSEVSVGGREQFF.

The CDR3 protein is CSVGQVAYEQYF. The V and J genes are TRBV29-1 and TRBJ2-7; TCRdb returns TRBD1, unconfirmable since there is no DNA. The V gene's germline CDR1 is SQVTM and CDR2 ANQGSEA. The CDR3 runs to 12 residues.